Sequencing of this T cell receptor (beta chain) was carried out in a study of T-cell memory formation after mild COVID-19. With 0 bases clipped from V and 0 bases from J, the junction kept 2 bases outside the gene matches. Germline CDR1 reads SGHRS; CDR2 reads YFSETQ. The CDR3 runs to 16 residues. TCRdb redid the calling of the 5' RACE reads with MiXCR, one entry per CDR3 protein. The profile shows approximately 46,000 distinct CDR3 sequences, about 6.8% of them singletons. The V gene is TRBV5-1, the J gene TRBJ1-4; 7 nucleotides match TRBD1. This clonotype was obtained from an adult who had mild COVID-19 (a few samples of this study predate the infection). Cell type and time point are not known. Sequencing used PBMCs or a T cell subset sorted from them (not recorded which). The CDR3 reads CASSLADRATNEKLFF. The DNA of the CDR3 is TGCGCCAGCAGCTTGGCCGACAGGGCAACTAATGAAAAACTGTTTTTT.